Below are 18 T cell receptor beta chains sequenced from a single sample in a study of blood T cell repertoires in COVID-19 (TCRdb year 2020). Libraries were built with the immunoSEQ multiplex PCR assay. Entries here come from immuneACCESS through TCRdb and include only in-frame sequences with V and J called. Some clones fail to appear in such tables; in the studies checked, an unresolved V gene covers under half of the shortfall, and the cause of the remainder is unknown. The sample table contains 200,000 to 250,000 clones; only one count was recorded for 89% of them. About 6.3% of the sample is taken by the ten largest. The sequenced material came from peripheral blood. The receptors derive from a man aged 55 to 69 who had recovered from COVID-19.

This rearrangement joins TRBV21-1 to TRBJ2-1; whether TRBD2, the table's D call, matches the DNA was not checked. TRBV21-1 is reported as a pseudogene. CDR3 length equals 17 residues. CDR3: CASSKTKSGLAPNEQFF. The CDR3 region has the DNA TGTGCCAGCAGCAAAACCAAAAGTGGACTAGCTCCCAATGAGCAGTTCTTC.

This chain connects TRBV5-1 to TRBJ2-2, with D tentatively TRBD2 (6 bases). This CDR3 spans 13 amino acids. V lost 6 bases, J lost 6 bases, and 12 bases lay in between. Germline loops: CDR1 SGHRS, CDR2 YFSETQ. CDR3 sequence: CASNRGSAGELFF. DNA of the CDR3: TGCGCCAGCAATCGGGGGTCCGCCGGGGAGCTGTTTTTT.

This chain links TRBV6-5 with TRBJ2-3; D perhaps matches TRBD2 (6 bases). The V end lost 4 bases, the J end lost 4 bases, and 9 bases lay between the germline ends. The CDR3 runs to 13 residues. Germline V lookup: CDR1 MNHEY, CDR2 SVGAGI. The chain's CDR3 is CASSSREADTQYF. CDR3 nucleotides: TGTGCCAGCAGTTCCAGGGAGGCAGATACGCAGTATTTT.

V is TRBV5-1 and J is TRBJ2-5, with 10 bases identical to TRBD1. The junction had 6 bases not matched to a gene; V was cut back by 0 bases and J by 4 bases. There are 16 residues in the CDR3. CDR1 SGHRS and CDR2 YFSETQ come from the germline V gene. In DNA, the CDR3 is TGCGCCAGCAGCTTGGGGGGACAGGGGCAGGGAGAGACCCAGTACTTC. It is translated as CASSLGGQGQGETQYF.

The V and J genes are TRBV4-2 and TRBJ1-3; D is possibly TRBD1 (6 bases). The CDR3 extends over 15 amino acids. V was pared by 4 bases and J by 0 bases, with 10 bases between. CDR1 is LGHNA, CDR2 YNFKEQ, per germline. In DNA, the CDR3 is TGTGCCAGCAGCCTCCAGGACAGCTCTGGAAACACCATATATTTT. Encoded protein: CASSLQDSSGNTIYF.

The chain uses TRBV11-3 and TRBJ2-7; no clear D gene. V gave up 4 bases and J gave up 3 bases, with 10 bases separating them. The CDR3 spans 13 residues. CDR1 is SGHNT, CDR2 YENEEA, per germline. Here the CDR3 reads CASSYGLNYEQYF. CDR3 nucleotides: TGTGCCAGCAGCTACGGTCTGAACTACGAGCAGTACTTC.

The chain recombines TRBV7-3 with TRBJ2-1; 12 bases are shared with TRBD2. After removal of 2 bases from V and 7 bases from J, the junction contained 6 bases not matched to a gene. The CDR3 consists of 16 residues. The germline V gene encodes CDR1 SGHTA and CDR2 FQGTGA. The DNA of the CDR3 is TGTGCCAGCAGCTTAGGGACTAGCGGGTCTGGGAATGAGCAGTTCTTC. Protein product: CASSLGTSGSGNEQFF.

The chain carries TRBV4-1 and TRBJ1-4; the D is unclear. The CDR3 contains 17 residues. Germline V gene lookup returns CDR1 MGHRA and CDR2 YSYEKL. Trimming took off 0 bases at V and 4 bases at J, with 15 bases between the two ends. The CDR3, as DNA: TGCGCCAGCAGCCAAGAAGTTCAGAGGGCTAATAATGAAAAACTGTTTTTT. This translates into CASSQEVQRANNEKLFF.

This clone was found once. This chain connects TRBV5-1 to TRBJ2-3, with D possibly being TRBD2 (5 bases). V shed 2 bases and J shed 4 bases, with 8 bases lying between them. This CDR3 is built from 13 residues. Looked up from germline, CDR1 is SGHRS and CDR2 is YFSETQ. The CDR3 nucleotides are TGCGCCAGCAGCTTCCCCGGGGCAGATACGCAGTATTTT. Translating it yields CASSFPGADTQYF.

This rearrangement joins TRBV18 to TRBJ2-3, with D maybe TRBD2 (6 bases). Germline V gene data show CDR1 as KGHSH and CDR2 as LQKENI. The CDR3 totals 15 residues. Between the trimmed V and J ends, which lost 2 bases and 0 bases, there was a span of 9 bases. In nucleotides, the CDR3 is TGTGCCAGCTCACCAAGAAGCGGGAGCACAGATACGCAGTATTTT. This translates into CASSPRSGSTDTQYF.

V is TRBV4-2 and J is TRBJ2-7, with 8 positions matching TRBD2. This CDR3 is 16 amino acids long. Germline V lookup: CDR1 LGHNA, CDR2 YNFKEQ. The V gene end was trimmed by 0 bases and the J gene end by 3 bases; junction bases not matched to a gene: 7. The CDR3 DNA follows: TGTGCCAGCAGCCAAGATACCGGGAGGGCTTACTACGAGCAGTACTTC. It codes for CASSQDTGRAYYEQYF.

The chain links TRBV9 to TRBJ2-5; weak D call: TRBD2 (6 bases). CDR3 length: 16 residues. V shed 0 bases and J shed 4 bases, with 16 bases lying between them. Germline V gene sequence: CDR1 SGDLS, CDR2 YYNGEE. The CDR3 reads CASSVAGRPGGETQYF. DNA for the CDR3: TGTGCCAGCAGCGTAGCTGGGAGGCCAGGAGGAGAGACCCAGTACTTC. The whole variable domain, filled in from reference TRBV9 and TRBJ2-5, reads DSGVTQTPKHLITATGQRVTLRCSPRSGDLSVYWYQQSLDQGLQFLIQYYNGEERAKGNILERFSAQQFPDLHSELNLSSLELGDSALYFCASSVAGRPGGETQYFGPGTRLLVL.

This clone was seen once. The chain joins TRBV7-9 to TRBJ2-1, with 9 bases matching TRBD1. There are 15 residues in the CDR3. The J segment lost 6 bases and the V segment lost 5 bases, leaving 8 bases of the junction unmatched. The germline V gene encodes CDR1 SEHNR and CDR2 FQNEAQ (reference sequence). CDR3 protein: CASSPGTGTSNEQFF. In nucleotides, the CDR3 is TGTGCCAGCAGCCCAGGGACAGGGACATCCAATGAGCAGTTCTTC. The variable domain in full, completed from reference TRBV7-9 and TRBJ2-1, reads DTGVSQNPRHKITKRGQNVTFRCDPISEHNRLYWYRQTLGQGPEFLTYFQNEAQLEKSRLLSDRFSAERPKGSFSTLEIQRTEQGDSAMYLCASSPGTGTSNEQFFGPGTRLTVL.

The chain links TRBV27 to TRBJ2-5, with D maybe TRBD2 (6 bases). The V and J ends lost 4 bases and 5 bases respectively, with 20 bases between them. CDR1 is MNHEY, CDR2 SMNVEV, per germline (reference sequence). The CDR3 sequence is 16 residues long. CDR3 DNA sequence: TGTGCCAGCAGTTCCAAGCGGGTCGCAACTTGGGAGACCCAGTACTTC. Residues: CASSSKRVATWETQYF.

The rearrangement joins TRBV10-3 to TRBJ2-6; D uncertain. V shed 2 bases and J shed 4 bases, with 12 bases lying between them. Looked up from germline, CDR1 is ENHRY and CDR2 is SYGVKD. The length of the CDR3 is 16 residues. DNA for the CDR3: TGTGCCATCAGTGAGGCCGGGTTTTCCGGGGCCAACGTCCTGACTTTC. The encoded protein is CAISEAGFSGANVLTF.

Note on this clone: This CDR3 is also generated by other DNA sequences in the sample. J is TRBJ2-7 and V is TRBV7-3, with a possible D match to TRBD2 (6 bases). There are 13 residues in the CDR3. In germline, CDR1 is SGHTA, CDR2 FQGTGA. The V end was cut by 2 bases, the J end by 4 bases, with 9 bases between. The chain's CDR3 is CASSLGRGYEQYF. Here the CDR3 DNA reads TGTGCCAGCAGCTTAGGGCGGGGATACGAGCAGTACTTC.

The chain carries TRBV5-6 and TRBJ2-3; 10 nucleotides align to TRBD1. The CDR3 is 16 amino acids. J lost 3 bases, V lost 4 bases, and 8 bases had no gene match. Germline V gene data show CDR1 as SGHDT and CDR2 as YYEEEE. The CDR3 coding sequence is TGTGCCAGCAGCCTGGACAGGGGGGAGTGGACAGATACGCAGTATTTT. Translating it yields CASSLDRGEWTDTQYF.

The V and J genes are TRBV4-3 and TRBJ2-7; TRBD2 matches at 11 bases. J was trimmed by 0 bases and V by 2 bases; bases with no gene match: 15. CDR1 LGHNA and CDR2 YSLEER come from the germline V gene. The CDR3 runs 20 residues. The CDR3 sequence is CASSQHIPGLAVPISYEQYF. DNA for the CDR3: TGCGCCAGCAGCCAACATATACCGGGACTAGCGGTTCCCATCTCCTACGAGCAGTACTTC.